Below are 22 T cell receptor beta chains sequenced from a single sample in a study of post-analysis software for immune sequencing data. Researchers reported that TCR beta cDNA libraries carried unique molecular identifiers. Each CDR3 protein gets one entry after TCRdb re-called the PCR reads with MiXCR. The sample consists of about 430,000 distinct CDR3 sequences, 39% of them appearing once. Study findings and constraints: TRBV5-6, TRBV5-1 and TRBV20-1 were among about 5 TRBV segments more frequent in patients than controls.

Their recognized antigens are unknown. Source material: blood. Receptors originate from a girl aged 2 to 9 with multiple sclerosis.

As DNA, the CDR3 is TGTGCCAGCAGTCCCTCCCAGGGAAGCACCGGGGAGCTGTTTTTT. Translated, it gives CASSPSQGSTGELFF. J is TRBJ2-2 and V is TRBV25-1, with a weak D call TRBD1 (5 bases). Germline CDR1 is MGHDK and CDR2 is SYGVNS. The germline V and J ends were trimmed by 5 bases and 4 bases, with 14 bases remaining between them. The length of the CDR3 is 15 residues.

This clonotype was observed a handful of times. V gene TRBV4-3 combines with J gene TRBJ1-2, with D perhaps TRBD1 (5 bases). Germline V gives CDR1 LGHNA, CDR2 YSLEER. CDR3 size: 15 residues. The V end was cut by 4 bases, the J end by 2 bases, with 14 bases between. CDR3 bases: TGCGCCAGCAGCCTCGATCAGGGAAGGAACTATGGCTACACCTTC. Its protein is CASSLDQGRNYGYTF.

This clonotype was observed a few times. CDR3: CSVDFAGEGTGELFF. The CDR3, as DNA: TGCAGCGTTGATTTTGCGGGAGAGGGCACCGGGGAGCTGTTTTTT. The chain recombines TRBV29-1 with TRBJ2-2, with 7 bases matching TRBD2. The CDR3 spans 15 residues. V shed 3 bases and J 4 bases; nucleotides not matched to a gene: 8. The V gene's germline CDR1 is SQVTM and CDR2 ANQGSEA.

The table lists this clonotype with a few counts. This sequence joins TRBV10-3 and TRBJ2-1; D uncertain. Germline CDR1 ENHRY, CDR2 SYGVKD. The CDR3 sequence is 12 residues long. V dropped 5 bases and J dropped 10 bases, with 12 bases sitting between them. The CDR3 DNA sequence: TGTGCCATCAGTAACAAGAAAGGGGAGCAGTTCTTC. Amino acids: CAISNKKGEQFF.

The chain carries TRBV2 and TRBJ2-6, with 9 bases that match TRBD1. The CDR3 is 18 residues long. In germline, CDR1 is SNHLY, CDR2 FYNNEI. V lost 5 bases and J lost 2; bases outside the gene matches: 10. The CDR3 is CASSLAGTGIPGANVLTF. The CDR3 nucleotides read TGTGCCAGCAGTTTGGCCGGGACAGGGATTCCTGGGGCCAACGTCCTGACTTTC.

CDR3 DNA sequence: TGCGCCAGCAGCCTTCGTCCTTCCAGCTCTGGGGCCAACGTCCTGACTTTC. Protein: CASSLRPSSSGANVLTF. The gene calls are TRBV5-1 and TRBJ2-6; D is undetermined. The length of the CDR3 is 17 residues. V shed 4 bases and J shed 0 bases, with 14 bases lying between them. CDR1 is SGHRS and CDR2 is YFSETQ in the germline V gene.

This clonotype was found once. The CDR3 nucleotides read TGTGCCAGCAGCTTGTATGCGGCCCCAGATACGCAGTATTTT. Protein: CASSLYAAPDTQYF. This chain uses TRBV5-6 with TRBJ2-3; unclear D gene. V gave up 1 base and J gave up 4 bases, with 10 bases separating them. The germline CDR1 and CDR2 sequences are SGHDT and YYEEEE. This CDR3 is built from 14 residues.

The chain is built from TRBV9 and TRBJ2-1; possibly TRBD1 for D (5 bases). This CDR3 is built from 16 residues. The germline gives CDR1 SGDLS, CDR2 YYNGEE. The ends were cut back, 0 bases at V and 2 bases at J, with 12 bases in the middle. The CDR3 nucleotides read TGTGCCAGCAGCGTAGACCTCCAGGGCCCCTACAATGAGCAGTTCTTC. Protein: CASSVDLQGPYNEQFF.

J is TRBJ2-5 and V is TRBV5-1; TRBD2 might be the D (5 bases). Germline CDR1 SGHRS, CDR2 YFSETQ. Trimming pared 3 bases from V and 4 bases from J, leaving 13 bases between. The CDR3 sequence is 14 residues long. CDR3 nucleotide sequence: TGCGCCAGCAGCTCGCCTGAACGGGGAGAGACCCAGTACTTC. Translated, it gives CASSSPERGETQYF.

At least ten counts were recorded for this clonotype. In DNA, the CDR3 is TGTGCCAGCAGCTCCTGGGACGGCAATGAGCAGTTCTTC. Its translation is CASSSWDGNEQFF. The rearrangement links TRBV7-3 to TRBJ2-1; possibly TRBD1 or TRBD2 for D (5 bases each). Germline V gene sequence: CDR1 SGHTA, CDR2 FQGTGA. Deletions cut 4 bases from V and 6 bases from J, with 10 bases between. The CDR3 covers 13 residues.

This chain links TRBV6-2 or TRBV6-3 with TRBJ1-4; 11 bases align to TRBD1. CDR3 length: 17 amino acids. The germline V gene has CDR1 MNHEY and CDR2 SVGEGT. V lost 5 bases to trimming and J lost 2 bases; unmatched junction nucleotides: 7. Written as DNA, the CDR3 is TGTGCCAGCAGTCCTGGACAGGGGGCGAGGACTAATGAAAAACTGTTTTTT. Protein sequence: CASSPGQGARTNEKLFF.

The chain couples TRBV29-1 to TRBJ2-5; TRBD2 matches 9 bases. V lost 8 bases to trimming and J lost 1 base; unmatched junction nucleotides: 8. Germline V gene data show CDR1 as SQVTM and CDR2 as ANQGSEA. This CDR3 spans 14 amino acids. The CDR3 is CSTSLAGSQETQYF. CDR3 in DNA: TGCAGCACGTCGCTAGCGGGATCCCAAGAGACCCAGTACTTC.

The chain couples TRBV27 to TRBJ2-7; 9 bases line up with TRBD2. CDR3 length: 16 amino acids. J gave up 0 bases and V 2 bases, and 5 bases lay outside the gene matches. CDR1 is MNHEY and CDR2 is SMNVEV in the germline V gene (reference sequence). Here the CDR3 DNA reads TGTGCCAGCAGTTTACGGGTAGCGGGGGCCTCCTACGAGCAGTACTTC. Translation: CASSLRVAGASYEQYF.

V is TRBV7-3 and J is TRBJ2-3, with TRBD2 matching 10 bases. Unmatched junction bases numbered 6, after V lost 2 bases and J lost 4 bases. Germline V lookup: CDR1 SGHTA, CDR2 FQGTGA. This CDR3 region has 16 residues. CDR3 sequence reads: CASSLVPAGGADTQYF. The CDR3 nucleotides read TGTGCCAGCAGCTTAGTACCAGCGGGGGGGGCAGATACGCAGTATTTT. The full variable domain, with the rest looked up from reference TRBV7-3 and TRBJ2-3, is GAGVSQTPSNKVTEKGKYVELRCDPISGHTALYWYRQSLGQGPEFLIYFQGTGAADDSGLPNDRFFAVRPEGSVSTLKIQRTERGDSAVYLCASSLVPAGGADTQYFGPGTRLTVL.

This clonotype was recorded a few times. Here the CDR3 DNA reads TGTGCCAGCAGCCCCGTTTTTTTGCGTTGGGTCAACTACGAGCAGTACTTC. It translates to CASSPVFLRWVNYEQYF. The chain carries TRBV7-2 and TRBJ2-7, with D unclear. The CDR3 is 17 residues long. Germline V lookup: CDR1 SGHTA, CDR2 FQGNSA. Trimming stripped 5 bases from V and 3 bases from J, with 23 bases between.

The count of this clonotype is one. The V call is TRBV20-1, the J call TRBJ2-4; D call uncertain. This CDR3 comprises 15 residues. Trimming stripped 0 bases from V and 3 bases from J, with 12 bases between. Germline V gene data show CDR1 as DFQATT and CDR2 as SNEGSKA (reference sequence). The CDR3 reads CSARDRKQHKNIQYF. The CDR3 DNA is TGCAGTGCTAGAGATCGAAAACAACACAAAAACATTCAGTACTTC.

V gene TRBV20-1 combines with J gene TRBJ2-1; D uncertain. The V end was cut by 0 bases, the J end by 1 base, with 10 bases between. The CDR3 covers 15 residues. Looked up from germline, CDR1 is DFQATT and CDR2 is SNEGSKA (reference sequence). CDR3 sequence (DNA): TGCAGTGCTAGAGATAGGCTCCGTTCCTACAATGAGCAGTTCTTC. It specifies CSARDRLRSYNEQFF.

This clonotype showed up just a few times. The chain joins TRBV19 to TRBJ2-1; no clear D gene. This CDR3 contains 14 residues. V dropped 3 bases and J dropped 2 bases, with 8 bases sitting between them. CDR1 and CDR2 (germline): LNHDA, SQIVND (reference sequence). DNA of the CDR3: TGTGCCAGTAGTATCCGCGGAGCCTACAATGAGCAGTTCTTC. This codes for CASSIRGAYNEQFF.

The chain has TRBV6-5 and TRBJ2-5, with a weak D call TRBD1 (5 bases). The V gene's germline CDR1 is MNHEY and CDR2 SVGAGI. V lost 2 bases and J lost 5, with 15 bases in between. The CDR3 covers 15 residues. The CDR3 coding sequence is TGTGCCAGCAGTTACGGTATTGTCAGGGCCGAGACCCAGTACTTC. Translating it yields CASSYGIVRAETQYF.

This rearrangement joins TRBV29-1 to TRBJ2-1, with unresolved D. Trimming removed 1 base from V and 0 bases from J, with 7 bases in between. CDR1 and CDR2 from the germline V gene are SQVTM and ANQGSEA. The CDR3 has 14 residues. The CDR3 loop is CSVEGTHSYNEQFF. The CDR3 region has the DNA TGCAGCGTTGAAGGGACCCACTCCTACAATGAGCAGTTCTTC.

The chain is built from TRBV7-3 and TRBJ2-3, with 9 bases identical to TRBD2. CDR1 and CDR2 from the germline V gene are SGHTA and FQGTGA. Trimming took 2 bases from V and 3 from J; bases not matched to a gene: 3. The length of the CDR3 is 15 residues. The CDR3 DNA reads as TGTGCCAGCAGCTTAGGGGGACTAGCAACAGATACGCAGTATTTT. Encoded protein: CASSLGGLATDTQYF.

Only a few counts were recorded for this clonotype. This sequence joins TRBV9 and TRBJ1-4; D unresolved. Germline V gives CDR1 SGDLS, CDR2 YYNGEE. The CDR3 loop spans 15 amino acids. The V end lost 2 bases, the J end lost 3 bases, and 11 bases lay between the germline ends. The CDR3 spells CASSVASGSNEKLFF. For the CDR3, the DNA is TGTGCCAGCAGCGTCGCTTCGGGGTCTAATGAAAAACTGTTTTTT.